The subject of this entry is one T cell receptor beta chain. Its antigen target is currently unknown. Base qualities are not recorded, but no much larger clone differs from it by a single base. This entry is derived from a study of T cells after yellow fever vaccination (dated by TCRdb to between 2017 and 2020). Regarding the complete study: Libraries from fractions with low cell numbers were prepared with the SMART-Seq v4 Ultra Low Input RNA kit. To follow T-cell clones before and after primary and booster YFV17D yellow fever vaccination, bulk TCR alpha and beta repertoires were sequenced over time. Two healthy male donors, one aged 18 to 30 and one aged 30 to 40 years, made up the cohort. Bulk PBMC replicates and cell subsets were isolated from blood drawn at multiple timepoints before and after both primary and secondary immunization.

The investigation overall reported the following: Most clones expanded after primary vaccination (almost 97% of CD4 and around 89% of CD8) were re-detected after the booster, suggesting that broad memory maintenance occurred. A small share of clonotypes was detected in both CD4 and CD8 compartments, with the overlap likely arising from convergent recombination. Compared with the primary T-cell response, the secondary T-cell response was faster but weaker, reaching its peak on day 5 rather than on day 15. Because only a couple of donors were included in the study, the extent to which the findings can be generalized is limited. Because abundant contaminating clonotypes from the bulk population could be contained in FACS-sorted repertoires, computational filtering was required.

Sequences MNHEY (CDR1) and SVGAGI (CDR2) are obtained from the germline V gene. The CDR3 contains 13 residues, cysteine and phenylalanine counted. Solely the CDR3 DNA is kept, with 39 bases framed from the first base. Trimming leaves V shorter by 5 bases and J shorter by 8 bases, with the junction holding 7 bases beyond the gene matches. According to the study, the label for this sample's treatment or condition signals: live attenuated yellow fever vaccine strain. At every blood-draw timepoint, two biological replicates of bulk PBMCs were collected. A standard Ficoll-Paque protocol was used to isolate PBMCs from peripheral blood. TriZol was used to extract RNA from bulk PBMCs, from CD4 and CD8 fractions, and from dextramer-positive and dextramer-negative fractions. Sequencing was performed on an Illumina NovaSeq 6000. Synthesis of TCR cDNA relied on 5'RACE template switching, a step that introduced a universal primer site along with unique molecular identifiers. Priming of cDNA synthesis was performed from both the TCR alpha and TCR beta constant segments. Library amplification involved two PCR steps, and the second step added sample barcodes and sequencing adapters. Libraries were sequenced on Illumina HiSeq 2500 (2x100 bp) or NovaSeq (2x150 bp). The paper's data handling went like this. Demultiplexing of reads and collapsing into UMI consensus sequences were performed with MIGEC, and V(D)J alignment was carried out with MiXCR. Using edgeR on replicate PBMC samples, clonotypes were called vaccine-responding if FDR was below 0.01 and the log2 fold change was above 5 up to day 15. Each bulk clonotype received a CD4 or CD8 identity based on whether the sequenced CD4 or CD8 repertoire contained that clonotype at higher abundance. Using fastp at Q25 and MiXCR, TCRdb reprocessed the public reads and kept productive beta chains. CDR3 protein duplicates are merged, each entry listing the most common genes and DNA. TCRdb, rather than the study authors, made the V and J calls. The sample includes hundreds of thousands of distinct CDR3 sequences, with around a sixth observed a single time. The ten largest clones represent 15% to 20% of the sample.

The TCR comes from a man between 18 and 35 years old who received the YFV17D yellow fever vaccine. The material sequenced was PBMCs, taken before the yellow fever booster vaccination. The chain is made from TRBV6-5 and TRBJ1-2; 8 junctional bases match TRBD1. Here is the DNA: TGTGCCAGCAGTCGGGACAGGCGGCGAGGCTACACCTTC. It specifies CASSRDRRRGYTF.